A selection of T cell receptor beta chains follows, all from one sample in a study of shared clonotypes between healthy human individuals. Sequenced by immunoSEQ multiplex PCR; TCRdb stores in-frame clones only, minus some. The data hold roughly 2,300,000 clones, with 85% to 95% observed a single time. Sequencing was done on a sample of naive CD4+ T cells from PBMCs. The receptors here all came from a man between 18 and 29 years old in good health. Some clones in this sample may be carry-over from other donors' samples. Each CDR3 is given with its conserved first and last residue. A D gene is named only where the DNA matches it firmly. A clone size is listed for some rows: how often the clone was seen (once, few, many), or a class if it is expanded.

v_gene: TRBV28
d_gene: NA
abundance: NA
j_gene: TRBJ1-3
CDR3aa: CASSLDSTRNTIYF
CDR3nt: TGTGCCAGCAGTTTAGACAGTACCAGAAACACCATATATTTT

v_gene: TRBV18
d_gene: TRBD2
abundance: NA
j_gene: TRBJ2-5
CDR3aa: CASSPGLAGILQETQYF
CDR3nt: TGTGCCAGCTCACCGGGACTAGCGGGGATCCTACAAGAGACCCAGTACTTC

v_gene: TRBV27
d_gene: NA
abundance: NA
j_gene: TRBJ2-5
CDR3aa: CASSLSPIASAQETQYF
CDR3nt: TGTGCCAGCAGTTTGTCCCCGATAGCTAGCGCACAAGAGACCCAGTACTTC

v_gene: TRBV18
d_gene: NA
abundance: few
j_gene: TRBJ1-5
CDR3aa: CASSPKTEGAQHF
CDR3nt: TGTGCCAGCTCACCTAAGACCGAGGGGGCCCAGCATTTT

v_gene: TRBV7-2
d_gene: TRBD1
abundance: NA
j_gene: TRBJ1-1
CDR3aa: CASSFETGGAGTEAFF
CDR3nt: TGTGCCAGCAGCTTCGAGACAGGGGGCGCTGGCACTGAAGCTTTCTTT

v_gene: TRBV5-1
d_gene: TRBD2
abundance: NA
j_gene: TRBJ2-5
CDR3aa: CASTLGVSGSETQYF
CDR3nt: TGCGCCAGCACCCTAGGAGTTAGCGGGAGTGAGACCCAGTACTTC

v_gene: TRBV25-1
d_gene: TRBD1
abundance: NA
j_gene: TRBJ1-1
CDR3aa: CASSDSRGHNTEAFF
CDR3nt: TGTGCCAGCAGTGATTCCAGGGGGCACAACACTGAAGCTTTCTTT

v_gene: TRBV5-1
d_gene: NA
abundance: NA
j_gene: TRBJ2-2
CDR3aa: CASSSPPAGFGGELFF
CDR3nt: TGCGCCAGCAGCTCCCCCCCGGCTGGATTTGGCGGGGAGCTGTTTTTT

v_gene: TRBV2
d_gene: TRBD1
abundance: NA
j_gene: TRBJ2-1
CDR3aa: CASSSTGTVTYNEQFF
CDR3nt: TGTGCCAGCAGTTCTACCGGGACAGTCACCTACAATGAGCAGTTCTTC

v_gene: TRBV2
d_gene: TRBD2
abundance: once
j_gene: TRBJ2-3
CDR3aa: CASSGTSGYTDTQYF
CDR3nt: TGTGCCAGCAGTGGGACTAGCGGTTACACAGATACGCAGTATTTT

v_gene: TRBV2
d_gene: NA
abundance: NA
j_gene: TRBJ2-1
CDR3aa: CASSVVDYNEQFF
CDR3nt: TGTGCCAGCAGTGTGGTGGACTACAATGAGCAGTTCTTC

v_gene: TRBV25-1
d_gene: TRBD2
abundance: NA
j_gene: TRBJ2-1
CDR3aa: CASSEASGLPFVEQFF
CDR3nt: TGTGCCAGCAGTGAGGCTAGCGGGTTGCCTTTTGTTGAGCAGTTCTTC

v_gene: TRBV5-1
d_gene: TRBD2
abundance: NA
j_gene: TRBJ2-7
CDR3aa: CASRPSLAGPYEQYF
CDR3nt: TGCGCCAGCAGACCCTCACTAGCGGGCCCCTACGAGCAGTACTTC

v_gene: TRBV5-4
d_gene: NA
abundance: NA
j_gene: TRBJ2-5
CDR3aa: CASSLRRRIETQYF
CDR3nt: TGTGCCAGCAGCTTGCGTCGGAGGATAGAGACCCAGTACTTC

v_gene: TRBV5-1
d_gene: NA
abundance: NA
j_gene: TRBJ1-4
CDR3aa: CASSTTRGSGEKLFF
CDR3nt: TGCGCCAGCAGTACGACCCGGGGGTCGGGTGAAAAACTGTTTTTT

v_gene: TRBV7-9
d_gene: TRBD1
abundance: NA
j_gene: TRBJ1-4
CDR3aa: CASSLVGQGSPNEKLFF
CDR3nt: TGTGCCAGCAGCTTAGTCGGACAGGGGTCGCCTAATGAAAAACTGTTTTTT

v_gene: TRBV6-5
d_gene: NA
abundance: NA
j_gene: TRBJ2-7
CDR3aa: CASSYSSGGLYEQYF
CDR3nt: TGTGCCAGCAGTTATAGCAGCGGAGGGCTTTACGAGCAGTACTTC

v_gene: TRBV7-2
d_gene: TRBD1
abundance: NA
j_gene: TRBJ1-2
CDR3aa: CASSISGTGGGYTF
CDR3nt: TGTGCCAGCAGCATTTCCGGGACAGGGGGCGGCTACACCTTC

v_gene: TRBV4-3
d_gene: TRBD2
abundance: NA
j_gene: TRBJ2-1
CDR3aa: CASSQVSGSSYNEQFF
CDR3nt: TGCGCCAGCAGCCAGGTTAGCGGGAGCTCCTACAATGAGCAGTTCTTC

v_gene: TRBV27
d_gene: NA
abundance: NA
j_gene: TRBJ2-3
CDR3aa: CASTSWGDTQYF
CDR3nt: TGTGCCAGCACGTCTTGGGGAGATACGCAGTATTTT

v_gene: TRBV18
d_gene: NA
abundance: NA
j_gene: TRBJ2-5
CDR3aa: CASSRGTQETQYF
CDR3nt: TGTGCCAGCTCCCGCGGGACGCAAGAGACCCAGTACTTC

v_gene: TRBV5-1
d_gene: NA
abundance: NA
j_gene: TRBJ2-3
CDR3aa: CASSLGAATDTQYF
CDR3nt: TGCGCCAGCAGCCTGGGGGCAGCCACAGATACGCAGTATTTT

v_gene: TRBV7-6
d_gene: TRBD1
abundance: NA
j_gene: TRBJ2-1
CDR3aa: CASSPQTGSYNEQFF
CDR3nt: TGTGCCAGCAGCCCCCAGACAGGGTCCTACAATGAGCAGTTCTTC

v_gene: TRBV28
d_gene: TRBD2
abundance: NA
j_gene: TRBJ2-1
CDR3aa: CASASGRYEQFF
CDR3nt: TGTGCCAGCGCTAGCGGGAGGTATGAGCAGTTCTTC

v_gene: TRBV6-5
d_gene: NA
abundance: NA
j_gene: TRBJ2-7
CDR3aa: CASSYRAGTYEQYF
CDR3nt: TGTGCCAGCAGTTATCGGGCAGGGACCTACGAGCAGTACTTC

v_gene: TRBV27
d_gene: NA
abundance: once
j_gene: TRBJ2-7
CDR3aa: CASSLRERSYEQYF
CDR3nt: TGTGCCAGCAGTTTACGGGAGAGGTCCTACGAGCAGTACTTC

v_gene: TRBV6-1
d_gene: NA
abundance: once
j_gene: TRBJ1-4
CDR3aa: CASSRLIDNEKLFF
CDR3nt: TGTGCCAGCAGTCGACTCATAGACAATGAAAAACTGTTTTTT

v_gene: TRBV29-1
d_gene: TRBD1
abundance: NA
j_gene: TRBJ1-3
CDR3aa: CSSGQGDTIYF
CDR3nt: TGCAGCTCCGGACAGGGAGACACCATATATTTT

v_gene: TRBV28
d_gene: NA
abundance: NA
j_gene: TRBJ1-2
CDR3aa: CASNRGRTNYGYTF
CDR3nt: TGTGCCAGTAATAGGGGACGGACAAACTATGGCTACACCTTC

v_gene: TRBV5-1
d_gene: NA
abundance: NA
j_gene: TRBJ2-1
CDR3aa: CASSLRRRDYNEQFF
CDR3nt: TGCGCCAGCAGCTTGCGGCGGAGGGACTACAATGAGCAGTTCTTC